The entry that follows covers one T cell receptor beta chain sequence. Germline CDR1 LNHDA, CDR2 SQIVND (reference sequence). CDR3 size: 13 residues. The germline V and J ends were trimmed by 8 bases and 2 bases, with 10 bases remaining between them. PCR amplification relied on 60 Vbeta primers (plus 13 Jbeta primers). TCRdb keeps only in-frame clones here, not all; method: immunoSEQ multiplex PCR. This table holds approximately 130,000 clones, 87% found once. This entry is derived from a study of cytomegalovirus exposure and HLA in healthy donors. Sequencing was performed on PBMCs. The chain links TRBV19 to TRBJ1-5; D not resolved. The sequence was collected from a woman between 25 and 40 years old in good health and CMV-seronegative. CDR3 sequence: CASSRVGNQPQHF. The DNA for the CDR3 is TGTGCCAGTTCGCGGGTTGGCAATCAGCCCCAGCATTTT.